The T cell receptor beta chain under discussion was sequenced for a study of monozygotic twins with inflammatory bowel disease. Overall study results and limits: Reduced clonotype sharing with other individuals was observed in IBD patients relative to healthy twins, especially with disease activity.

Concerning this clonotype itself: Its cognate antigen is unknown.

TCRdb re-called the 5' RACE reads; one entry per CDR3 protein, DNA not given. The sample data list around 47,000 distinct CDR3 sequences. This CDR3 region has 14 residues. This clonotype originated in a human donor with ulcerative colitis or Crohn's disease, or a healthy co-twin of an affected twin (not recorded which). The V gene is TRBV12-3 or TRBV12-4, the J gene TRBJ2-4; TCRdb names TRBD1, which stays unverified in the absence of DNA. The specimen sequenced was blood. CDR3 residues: CASSPGTTKNIQYF.